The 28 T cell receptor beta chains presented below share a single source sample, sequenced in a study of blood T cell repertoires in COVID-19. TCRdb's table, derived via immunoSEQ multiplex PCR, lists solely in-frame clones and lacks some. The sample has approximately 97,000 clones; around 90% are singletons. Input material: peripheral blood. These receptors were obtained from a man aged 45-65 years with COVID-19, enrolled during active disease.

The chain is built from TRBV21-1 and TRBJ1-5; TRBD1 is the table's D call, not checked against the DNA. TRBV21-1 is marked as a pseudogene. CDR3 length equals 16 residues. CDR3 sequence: CASSSVRQVPHQPQHF. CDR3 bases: TGTGCCAGCAGCAGCGTACGACAGGTTCCTCATCAGCCCCAGCATTTT.

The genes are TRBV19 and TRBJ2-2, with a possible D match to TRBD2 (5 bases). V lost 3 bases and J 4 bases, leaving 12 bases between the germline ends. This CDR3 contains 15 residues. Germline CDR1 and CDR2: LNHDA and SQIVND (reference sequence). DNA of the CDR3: TGTGCCAGTAGTATGGTTCTAGCAGCCACCGGGGAGCTGTTTTTT. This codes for CASSMVLAATGELFF.

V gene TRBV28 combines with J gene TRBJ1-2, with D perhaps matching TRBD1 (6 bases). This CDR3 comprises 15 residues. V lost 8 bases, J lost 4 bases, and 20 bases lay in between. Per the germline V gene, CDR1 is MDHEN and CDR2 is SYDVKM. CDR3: CASRRAGEGGYGYTF. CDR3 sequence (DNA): TGTGCCAGCCGGAGAGCAGGGGAGGGCGGCTATGGCTACACCTTC.

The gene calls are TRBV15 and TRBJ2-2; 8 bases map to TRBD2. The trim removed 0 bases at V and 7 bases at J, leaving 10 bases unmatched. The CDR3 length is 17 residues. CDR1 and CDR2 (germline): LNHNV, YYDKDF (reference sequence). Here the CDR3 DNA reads TGTGCCACCAGCAGAGATACACTAGCGGCCGGGGGCGGGGAGCTGTTTTTT. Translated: CATSRDTLAAGGGELFF.

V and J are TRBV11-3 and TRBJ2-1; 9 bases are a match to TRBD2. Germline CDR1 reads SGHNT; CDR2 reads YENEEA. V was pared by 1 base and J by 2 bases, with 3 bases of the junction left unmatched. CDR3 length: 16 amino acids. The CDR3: CASSLGGGGAYNEQFF. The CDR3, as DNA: TGTGCCAGCAGCTTAGGCGGCGGGGGGGCCTACAATGAGCAGTTCTTC.

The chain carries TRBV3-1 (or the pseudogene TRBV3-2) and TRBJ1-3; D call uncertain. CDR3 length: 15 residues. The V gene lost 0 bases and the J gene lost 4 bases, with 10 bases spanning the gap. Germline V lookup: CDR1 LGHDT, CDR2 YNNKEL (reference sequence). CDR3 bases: TGTGCCAGCAGCCAAGAGACTAGTCGGGGAAACACCATATATTTT. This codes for CASSQETSRGNTIYF.

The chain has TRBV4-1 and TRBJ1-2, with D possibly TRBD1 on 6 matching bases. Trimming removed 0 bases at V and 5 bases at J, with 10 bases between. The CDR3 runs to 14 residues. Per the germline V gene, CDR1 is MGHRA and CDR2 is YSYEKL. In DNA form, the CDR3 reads TGCGCCAGCAGCCAAGATAACCAGGGGTATGGCTACACCTTC. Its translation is CASSQDNQGYGYTF.

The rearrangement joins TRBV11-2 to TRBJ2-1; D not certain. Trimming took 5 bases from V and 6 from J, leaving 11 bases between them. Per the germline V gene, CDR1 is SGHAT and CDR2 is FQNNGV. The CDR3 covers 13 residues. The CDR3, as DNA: TGTGCCAGCAGCCTAAGTAGTCCCAATGAGCAGTTCTTC. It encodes CASSLSSPNEQFF.

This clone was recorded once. The CDR3 here is CASRPRSQDRVDGYTF. CDR3 nucleotide sequence: TGTGCCAGCCGACCCCGGAGTCAGGACAGGGTGGACGGCTACACCTTC. The chain combines TRBV18 with TRBJ1-2; TRBD1 matches 8 bases. This CDR3 comprises 16 residues. With V trimmed by 8 bases and J by 8 bases, 19 bases remained unmatched. CDR1 KGHSH and CDR2 LQKENI come from the germline V gene. Variable domain in full (rest from reference TRBV18 and TRBJ1-2): NAGVMQNPRHLVRRRGQEARLRCSPMKGHSHVYWYRQLPEEGLKFMVYLQKENIIDESGMPKERFSAEFPKEGPSILRIQQVVRGDSAAYFCASRPRSQDRVDGYTFGSGTRLTVV.

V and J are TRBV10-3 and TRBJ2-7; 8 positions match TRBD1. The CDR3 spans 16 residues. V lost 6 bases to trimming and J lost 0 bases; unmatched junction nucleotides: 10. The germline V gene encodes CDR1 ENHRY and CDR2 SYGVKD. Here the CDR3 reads CAISVRGQGSSYEQYF. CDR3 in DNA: TGTGCCATCAGCGTGCGCGGACAGGGTTCCTCCTACGAGCAGTACTTC.

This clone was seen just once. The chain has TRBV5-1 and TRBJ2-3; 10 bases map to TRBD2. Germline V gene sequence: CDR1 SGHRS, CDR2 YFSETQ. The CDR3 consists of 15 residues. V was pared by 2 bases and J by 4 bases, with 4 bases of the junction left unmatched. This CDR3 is CASSFASGGSDTQYF. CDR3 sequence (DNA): TGCGCCAGCAGCTTCGCTAGCGGGGGATCAGATACGCAGTATTTT.

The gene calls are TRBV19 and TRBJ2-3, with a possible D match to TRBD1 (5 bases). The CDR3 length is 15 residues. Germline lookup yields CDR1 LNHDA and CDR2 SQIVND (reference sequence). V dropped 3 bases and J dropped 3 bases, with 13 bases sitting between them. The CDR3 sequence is CASSISLGRTDTQYF. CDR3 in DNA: TGTGCCAGTAGTATCTCCCTGGGGCGTACAGATACGCAGTATTTT.

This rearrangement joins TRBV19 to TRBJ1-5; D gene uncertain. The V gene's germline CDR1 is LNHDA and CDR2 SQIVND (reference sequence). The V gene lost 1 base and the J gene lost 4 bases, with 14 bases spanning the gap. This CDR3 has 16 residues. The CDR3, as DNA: TGTGCCAGTAGTATAGGCGGGTGGGCAGAGAATCAGCCCCAGCATTTT. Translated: CASSIGGWAENQPQHF.

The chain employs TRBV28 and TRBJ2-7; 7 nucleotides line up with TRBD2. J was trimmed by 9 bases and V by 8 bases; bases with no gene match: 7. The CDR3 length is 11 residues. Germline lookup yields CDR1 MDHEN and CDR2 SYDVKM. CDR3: CASATSGGQYF. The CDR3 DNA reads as TGTGCCAGCGCGACTTCGGGGGGGCAGTACTTC.

The CDR3 nucleotides are TGTGCCAGCAGCTTAGGCGCCTCATTGGGGGGGAATGAGCAGTTCTTC. Translated, it gives CASSLGASLGGNEQFF. The chain employs TRBV7-9 and TRBJ2-1; 7 bases align to TRBD2. The V gene end was trimmed by 1 base and the J gene end by 7 bases; junction bases not matched to a gene: 10. Germline assignment: CDR1 SEHNR and CDR2 FQNEAQ (reference sequence). The length of the CDR3 is 16 residues.

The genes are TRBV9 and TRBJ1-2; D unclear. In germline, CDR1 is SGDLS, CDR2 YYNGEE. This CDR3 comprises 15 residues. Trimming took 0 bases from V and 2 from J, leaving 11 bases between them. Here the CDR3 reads CASSVVSGGNYGYTF. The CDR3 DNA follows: TGTGCCAGCAGCGTAGTTTCGGGAGGGAACTATGGCTACACCTTC.

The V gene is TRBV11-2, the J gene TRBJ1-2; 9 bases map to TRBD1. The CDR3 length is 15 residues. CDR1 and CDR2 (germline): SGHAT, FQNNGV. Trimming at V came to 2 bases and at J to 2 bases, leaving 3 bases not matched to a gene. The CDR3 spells CASSLTGGGNYGYTF. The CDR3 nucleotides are TGTGCCAGCAGCTTAACAGGGGGCGGGAACTATGGCTACACCTTC.

The CDR3 nucleotides are TGTGCCAGCAGCCAAGTTCTGACAGCCTCCTACGAGCAGTACTTC. It specifies CASSQVLTASYEQYF. The chain has TRBV3-1 (or the pseudogene TRBV3-2) and TRBJ2-7; TRBD1 might be the D (5 bases). Trimming removed 1 base at V and 0 bases at J, with 10 bases between. Germline V gene lookup returns CDR1 LGHDT and CDR2 YNNKEL (reference sequence). The CDR3 extends over 15 amino acids.

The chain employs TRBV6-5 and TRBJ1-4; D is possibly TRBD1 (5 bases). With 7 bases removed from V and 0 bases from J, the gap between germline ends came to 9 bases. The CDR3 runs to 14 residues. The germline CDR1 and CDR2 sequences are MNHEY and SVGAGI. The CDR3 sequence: CASNGQATNEKLFF. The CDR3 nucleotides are TGTGCCAGCAACGGACAAGCAACTAATGAAAAACTGTTTTTT.

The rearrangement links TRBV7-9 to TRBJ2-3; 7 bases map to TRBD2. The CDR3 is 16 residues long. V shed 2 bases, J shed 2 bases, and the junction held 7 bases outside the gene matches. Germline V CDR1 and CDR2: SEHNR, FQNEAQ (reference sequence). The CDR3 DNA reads TGTGCCAGCAGCTTACCGGGACTACCCTTCACAGATACGCAGTATTTT. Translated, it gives CASSLPGLPFTDTQYF.

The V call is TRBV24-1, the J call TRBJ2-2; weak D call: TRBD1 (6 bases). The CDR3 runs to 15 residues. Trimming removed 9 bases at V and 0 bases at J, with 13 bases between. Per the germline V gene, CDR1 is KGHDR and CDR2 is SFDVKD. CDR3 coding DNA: TGTGCCACCGAGGCGGACAGTTCGAACACCGGGGAGCTGTTTTTT. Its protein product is CATEADSSNTGELFF.

DNA for the CDR3: TGTGCCAGCAGCTGGGGACTAGCGGACACAGATACGCAGTATTTT. Protein product: CASSWGLADTDTQYF. The chain is built from TRBV7-6 and TRBJ2-3, with 11 bases aligning to TRBD2. The CDR3 runs 15 residues. J gave up 2 bases and V 4 bases, and 2 bases lay outside the gene matches. Germline CDR1 and CDR2: SGHVS and FNYEAQ.

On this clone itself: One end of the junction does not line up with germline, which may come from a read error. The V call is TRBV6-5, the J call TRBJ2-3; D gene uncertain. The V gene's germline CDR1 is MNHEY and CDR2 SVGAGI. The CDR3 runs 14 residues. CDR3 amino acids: CANSQRYSTDTQYF. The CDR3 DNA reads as TGTGCCAACAGTCAGCGATATAGCACAGATACGCAGTATTTT.

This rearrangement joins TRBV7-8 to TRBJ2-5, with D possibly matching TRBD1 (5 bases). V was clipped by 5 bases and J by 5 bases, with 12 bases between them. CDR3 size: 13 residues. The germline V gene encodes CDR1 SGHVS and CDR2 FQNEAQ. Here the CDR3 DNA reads TGTGCCAGCAGCCACGGAGCAGGGGAGACCCAGTACTTC. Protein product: CASSHGAGETQYF.

The DNA for the CDR3 is TGTGCCAGCAGCTGGGGGGAGTCGGGGAATTCACCCCTCCACTTT. This gives the protein CASSWGESGNSPLHF. The V gene is TRBV5-5, the J gene TRBJ1-6; possibly TRBD1 for D (5 bases). The CDR3 is made up of 15 amino acids. Germline assignment: CDR1 SGHKS and CDR2 YYEKEE (reference sequence). The V end was cut by 3 bases, the J end by 7 bases, with 14 bases between.

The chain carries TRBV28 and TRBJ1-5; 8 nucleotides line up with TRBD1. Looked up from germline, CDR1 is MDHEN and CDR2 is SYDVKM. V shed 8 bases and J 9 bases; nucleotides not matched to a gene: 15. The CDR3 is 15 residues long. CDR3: CASALGTGSQGPQHF. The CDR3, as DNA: TGTGCCAGCGCCCTAGGGACAGGTTCTCAAGGGCCCCAGCATTTT.

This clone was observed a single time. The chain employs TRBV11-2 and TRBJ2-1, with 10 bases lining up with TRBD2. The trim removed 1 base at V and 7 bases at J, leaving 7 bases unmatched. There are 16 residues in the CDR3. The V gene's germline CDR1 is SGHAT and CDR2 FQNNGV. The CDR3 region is CASSLVLSGGPNEQFF. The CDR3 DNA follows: TGTGCCAGCAGCTTAGTTCTTAGCGGGGGGCCAAATGAGCAGTTCTTC.

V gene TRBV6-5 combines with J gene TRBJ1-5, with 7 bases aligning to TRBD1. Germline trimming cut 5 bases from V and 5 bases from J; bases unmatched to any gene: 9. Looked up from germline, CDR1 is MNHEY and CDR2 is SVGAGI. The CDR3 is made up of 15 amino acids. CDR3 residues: CASSTTGRTDQPQHF. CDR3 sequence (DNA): TGTGCCAGCAGTACGACAGGGCGGACAGATCAGCCCCAGCATTTT.